The 14 T cell receptor beta chains below were found in one sample sequenced in a study of blood T cell repertoires in COVID-19. Sequencing used immunoSEQ multiplex PCR; TCRdb keeps in-frame clones, though not all of them. The sample lists roughly 120,000 clones; approximately 85% were seen once. The sample consisted of peripheral blood. The source of these receptors is a woman older than 75 with COVID-19, enrolled during active disease.

V gene TRBV9 combines with J gene TRBJ2-5; a weak D match, TRBD1 (6 bases). Per the germline V gene, CDR1 is SGDLS and CDR2 is YYNGEE. V was clipped by 1 base and J by 2 bases, with 12 bases between them. This CDR3 contains 15 residues. CDR3 loop: CASSVSSGTQETQYF. The CDR3 coding sequence is TGTGCCAGCAGCGTATCTTCCGGGACACAAGAGACCCAGTACTTC. The full variable domain, rest sourced from reference TRBV9 and TRBJ2-5, is DSGVTQTPKHLITATGQRVTLRCSPRSGDLSVYWYQQSLDQGLQFLIQYYNGEERAKGNILERFSAQQFPDLHSELNLSSLELGDSALYFCASSVSSGTQETQYFGPGTRLLVL.

This clone was seen a single time. The rearrangement uses TRBV6-5 and TRBJ2-1, with TRBD2 identical over 10 bases. The germline gives CDR1 MNHEY, CDR2 SVGAGI. V lost 5 bases to trimming and J lost 5 bases; unmatched junction nucleotides: 6. The CDR3 consists of 15 residues. The CDR3 DNA follows: TGTGCCAGCAGTCGAGGACTAGCGGTACACAATGAGCAGTTCTTC. Its protein product is CASSRGLAVHNEQFF.

The chain carries TRBV7-6 and TRBJ2-5, with TRBD2 matching 10 bases. This CDR3 comprises 16 residues. Germline V lookup: CDR1 SGHVS, CDR2 FNYEAQ. J gave up 5 bases and V 1 base, and 7 bases lay outside the gene matches. CDR3 residues: CASSLVLLAGVETQYF. In nucleotides, the CDR3 is TGTGCCAGCAGCTTAGTTCTGCTAGCGGGAGTGGAGACCCAGTACTTC.

This chain links TRBV3-1 (or the pseudogene TRBV3-2) with TRBJ2-4; 7 nucleotides align to TRBD2. V lost 0 bases and J lost 8; bases outside the gene matches: 4. Germline-derived CDR1 and CDR2 are LGHDT and YNNKEL (reference sequence). The CDR3 contains 14 residues. The CDR3 protein is CASSQDLAAHIQYF. In DNA, the CDR3 is TGTGCCAGCAGCCAAGATCTAGCGGCCCACATTCAGTACTTC.

The chain uses TRBV21-1 and TRBJ1-3. TRBV21-1 is assigned pseudogene status. CDR3 length: 20 amino acids. CDR3 bases: TGTGCCAGCAGCAAAGCATTGGAGCATTTCACTCGGAGCTCTGGAAACACCATATATTTT. Protein product: CASSKALEHFTRSSGNTIYF.

This clone was seen many times. CDR3 in amino acids: CASRTTGRLSNQPQHF. The DNA of the CDR3 is TGTGCCAGTAGAACGACAGGGAGGCTAAGCAATCAGCCCCAGCATTTT. The chain has TRBV19 and TRBJ1-5; TRBD1 matches 7 bases. The junction had 9 bases not matched to a gene; V was cut back by 6 bases and J by 1 base. CDR1 is LNHDA, CDR2 SQIVND, per germline (reference sequence). The CDR3 has 16 amino acids.

Only one count was recorded for this clone. The chain recombines TRBV24-1 with TRBJ1-5, with D possibly TRBD1 on 5 matching bases. This CDR3 is built from 13 residues. Per germline, CDR1 KGHDR and CDR2 SFDVKD. Trimming removed 10 bases at V and 2 bases at J, with 11 bases between. CDR3 amino acids: CATSGYGNQPQHF. Written as DNA, the CDR3 is TGTGCCACATCAGGGTACGGCAATCAGCCCCAGCATTTT.

The V and J genes are TRBV20-1 and TRBJ2-4, with 8 bases matching TRBD1. The CDR3 loop spans 11 amino acids. The germline V gene has CDR1 DFQATT and CDR2 SNEGSKA (reference sequence). Trimming cost V 5 bases and J 9 bases; bases outside gene matches: 3. CDR3 coding DNA: TGCAGTGCTGCCGACAGGGGCATTCAGTACTTC. Translating it yields CSAADRGIQYF.

This clone was detected only a few times. The rearrangement joins TRBV6-5 to TRBJ2-5; D may be TRBD2 (5 bases). V was trimmed by 6 bases and J by 4 bases, leaving 9 bases between them. Germline V CDR1 and CDR2: MNHEY, SVGAGI. This CDR3 spans 12 amino acids. This chain's CDR3 is CASSSLGETQYF. The CDR3 coding sequence is TGTGCCAGCAGCTCACTAGGAGAGACCCAGTACTTC.

The chain carries TRBV6-5 and TRBJ1-6, with 8 bases fitting TRBD1. The CDR3 is 15 residues long. Germline V gene data show CDR1 as MNHEY and CDR2 as SVGAGI. Losses at the gene ends were 2 bases for V and 7 bases for J; bases not matched to a gene: 4. The DNA for the CDR3 is TGTGCCAGCAGTTACAAGGGACAGGACAATTCACCCCTCCACTTT. This gives the protein CASSYKGQDNSPLHF.

V usage is TRBV6-2 or TRBV6-3 and J usage is TRBJ1-5; 9 bases fit TRBD1. Looked up from germline, CDR1 is MNHEY and CDR2 is SVGEGT. This CDR3 contains 18 residues. J was trimmed by 3 bases and V by 5 bases; bases with no gene match: 14. The CDR3 sequence is CASSLTPTGTGFNQPQHF. The CDR3 nucleotides read TGTGCCAGCAGTCTTACTCCTACGGGGACAGGGTTCAATCAGCCCCAGCATTTT.

Only a few counts were recorded for this clone. DNA for the CDR3: TGTGCCGTTCGAACTAGCGGGACGGGCGAGCAGTACTTC. This encodes CAVRTSGTGEQYF. J is TRBJ2-7 and V is TRBV12-3 or TRBV12-4, with TRBD2 matching 10 bases. Trimming took 11 bases from V and 6 from J; bases not matched to a gene: 10. The CDR3 has 13 amino acids.

This clone was observed once. The chain uses TRBV6-5 and TRBJ2-7; maybe TRBD1 (7 bases). Trimming stripped 7 bases from V and 7 bases from J, with 11 bases between. Germline V gene sequence: CDR1 MNHEY, CDR2 SVGAGI. The CDR3 spans 11 residues. The CDR3 nucleotides read TGTGCCAGCACACAGGGGAGGGAGCAGTACTTC. Translation: CASTQGREQYF.

V is TRBV9 and J is TRBJ2-3; D might be TRBD2 (6 bases). Trimming took off 0 bases at V and 2 bases at J, with 13 bases between the two ends. This CDR3 spans 16 amino acids. The germline gives CDR1 SGDLS, CDR2 YYNGEE. The CDR3 DNA is TGTGCCAGCAGCGTAGGGAGTAGCGGTTACACAGATACGCAGTATTTT. Translated, it gives CASSVGSSGYTDTQYF.